The clone carrying this T cell receptor (beta chain) was observed a few times. Its specificity is unknown. The data are from a study of identical twins. TCRdb used MiXCR to reprocess the 5' RACE reads, holding one entry per CDR3 protein. The data contain about 790,000 distinct CDR3 sequences, about 20% of them singletons. CDR3 length: 14 amino acids. The germline V gene has CDR1 DFQATT and CDR2 SNEGSKA (reference sequence). The ends were cut back, 7 bases at V and 0 bases at J, with 15 bases in the middle. Study conclusions and caveats: Conclusions leaned on cross-sectional statistical analysis and did not track the same donors over time.

The sample also formed part of further work on T cells expressing NK-cell markers.

The sequence derives from a woman younger than 30 in good health. Sequencing was performed on PBMCs. V usage is TRBV20-1 and J usage is TRBJ2-5; D is unclear. CDR3 sequence reads: CSVKFLGNQETQYF. Written as DNA, the CDR3 is TGCAGTGTCAAGTTTCTAGGAAACCAAGAGACCCAGTACTTC.